Shown below are 21 T cell receptor beta chains from a single sample sequenced in a study of cytomegalovirus exposure and HLA in healthy donors. Primers: 60 Vbeta forward and 13 Jbeta reverse. Here immunoSEQ multiplex PCR was the method, and the copy in TCRdb shows in-frame clones only, minus some. The sample contains 250,000 or so clones, around 80% of which appear only once. The sequenced sample consisted of PBMCs. These receptor sequences come from a woman aged 60-75 years in good health and CMV-seropositive.

The chain joins TRBV15 to TRBJ1-1, with a possible D match to TRBD1 (6 bases). The germline V gene encodes CDR1 LNHNV and CDR2 YYDKDF (reference sequence). The CDR3 length is 15 residues. V lost 0 bases to trimming and J lost 4 bases, with 12 bases between them. This chain's CDR3 is CATSRDQQGSTEAFF. The CDR3 DNA is TGTGCCACCAGCAGAGATCAACAGGGATCCACTGAAGCTTTCTTT. The variable domain in full, completed from reference TRBV15 and TRBJ1-1, reads DAMVIQNPRYQVTQFGKPVTLSCSQTLNHNVMYWYQQKSSQAPKLLFHYYDKDFNNEADTPDNFQSRRPNTSFCFLDIRSPGLGDTAMYLCATSRDQQGSTEAFFGQGTRLTVV.

This chain uses TRBV30 with TRBJ2-7; 8 nucleotides align to TRBD2. The CDR3 runs 19 residues. CDR1 and CDR2 from the germline V gene are GTSNPN and SVGIG (reference sequence). The V segment lost 3 bases and the J segment 0 bases; nucleotides outside the gene matches: 19. The CDR3 DNA sequence: TGTGCCTGGAGCAGTGCCACAGCCCTCCTAGCGGGCTTCTCCTACGAGCAGTACTTC. Translation: CAWSSATALLAGFSYEQYF.

The chain carries TRBV6-6 and TRBJ1-1, with 7 nucleotides matching TRBD1. Germline loops: CDR1 MNHNY, CDR2 SVGAGI (reference sequence). The CDR3 covers 15 residues. Germline trimming cut 7 bases from V and 0 bases from J; bases unmatched to any gene: 8. The DNA of the CDR3 is TGTGCCAGCACACCCCCAGGGGGGATGAACACTGAAGCTTTCTTT. Amino acids: CASTPPGGMNTEAFF.

The chain links TRBV19 to TRBJ1-3; 7 bases align to TRBD1. CDR1 and CDR2 from the germline V gene are LNHDA and SQIVND (reference sequence). With V trimmed by 4 bases and J by 5 bases, 8 bases remained unmatched. The CDR3 runs to 15 residues. The CDR3 loop reads CASSKEGAQRNTIYF. The CDR3 coding sequence is TGTGCCAGTAGTAAAGAGGGGGCGCAAAGAAACACCATATATTTT.

J is TRBJ2-1 and V is TRBV6-5, with 10 bases that match TRBD1. With V trimmed by 0 bases and J by 7 bases, 6 bases remained unmatched. From germline, CDR1 is MNHEY and CDR2 SVGAGI. The CDR3 totals 16 residues. The CDR3 spells CASSYSRTGGRNEQFF. The CDR3 DNA is TGTGCCAGCAGTTACTCTCGGACAGGGGGGAGGAATGAGCAGTTCTTC.

A word on this clone: Other DNA sequences within the sample encode an identical CDR3. This sequence joins TRBV2 and TRBJ2-1; 11 nucleotides line up with TRBD2. This CDR3 spans 16 amino acids. Germline V gene data show CDR1 as SNHLY and CDR2 as FYNNEI. V dropped 4 bases and J dropped 2; count of bases not matched to a gene: 4. The CDR3 region is CASSGGTSGAYNEQFF. In DNA, the CDR3 is TGTGCCAGCAGTGGGGGGACTAGCGGTGCCTACAATGAGCAGTTCTTC.

The chain links TRBV12-5 to TRBJ2-5; 9 nucleotides match TRBD1. CDR1 is LGHNT, CDR2 FRNRAP, per germline. The V gene end was trimmed by 1 base and the J gene end by 3 bases; junction bases not matched to a gene: 3. The CDR3 length is 15 residues. Here the CDR3 reads CASGLGRDREETQYF. As DNA, the CDR3 is TGTGCTAGTGGTTTGGGCAGGGACAGGGAAGAGACCCAGTACTTC.

This clone turned up a few times. The chain uses TRBV2 and TRBJ2-7; tentatively, D is TRBD2 (5 bases). Germline V gene sequence: CDR1 SNHLY, CDR2 FYNNEI. V lost 0 bases and J lost 6, with 9 bases in between. This CDR3 is 13 amino acids long. The CDR3 bases are TGTGCCAGCAGTGAAGCGAAGAGGGCCGAGCAGTACTTC. Residues: CASSEAKRAEQYF.

J is TRBJ1-5 and V is TRBV4-1; TRBD1 agrees at 7 bases. This CDR3 is built from 15 residues. Looked up from germline, CDR1 is MGHRA and CDR2 is YSYEKL. V trimming: 5 bases; J trimming: 0 bases; junction bases outside the gene matches: 4. Here the CDR3 reads CASSEGANSNQPQHF. The CDR3, as DNA: TGCGCCAGCAGCGAGGGGGCTAATAGCAATCAGCCCCAGCATTTT.

J is TRBJ1-4 and V is TRBV6-6; 9 positions match TRBD1. The CDR3 runs to 16 residues. V lost 7 bases to trimming and J lost 4 bases; unmatched junction nucleotides: 10. CDR1 is MNHNY and CDR2 is SVGAGI in the germline V gene (reference sequence). The CDR3 sequence is CASKQGAGRGNEKLFF. DNA of the CDR3: TGTGCCAGCAAACAGGGGGCCGGTAGGGGTAATGAAAAACTGTTTTTT.

The chain joins TRBV6-1 to TRBJ1-2; no clear D. CDR1 is MNHNS, CDR2 SASEGT, per germline. CDR3 size: 13 residues. V lost 2 bases and J 8 bases, leaving 12 bases between the germline ends. In DNA form, the CDR3 reads TGTGCCAGCAGTGAAATCGGGGTTGAAGGCTACACCTTC. Translation gives CASSEIGVEGYTF.

V is TRBV5-4 and J is TRBJ2-3; 12 positions match TRBD2. Germline V gene lookup returns CDR1 SGHNT and CDR2 YYREEE (reference sequence). Losses at the gene ends were 4 bases for V and 3 bases for J; bases not matched to a gene: 12. This CDR3 region has 18 residues. The CDR3 region is CASSREIYGTSGTDTQYF. The CDR3 DNA is TGTGCCAGCAGCCGGGAAATTTATGGGACTAGCGGGACAGATACGCAGTATTTT.

V is TRBV5-1 and J is TRBJ2-7; D not certain. The CDR3 is made up of 13 amino acids. Germline CDR1 SGHRS, CDR2 YFSETQ. V lost 4 bases, J lost 7 bases, and 15 bases lay in between. The CDR3 is CASSLPRLTEQYF. The CDR3 coding sequence is TGCGCCAGCAGCCTACCCCGACTCACTGAGCAGTACTTC.

This rearrangement joins TRBV10-1 to TRBJ1-4, with D hard to call. The CDR3 consists of 15 residues. The germline CDR1 and CDR2 sequences are WNHNN and SYGVQD (reference sequence). V lost 4 bases and J 0 bases, leaving 9 bases between the germline ends. The CDR3 protein is CASSARTATNEKLFF. For the CDR3, the DNA is TGCGCCAGCAGTGCGAGAACGGCAACTAATGAAAAACTGTTTTTT.

Comments on this clone: The sample contains more than one DNA sequence encoding this CDR3. The gene calls are TRBV7-9 and TRBJ1-1; D gene ambiguous. The V and J ends lost 6 bases and 2 bases respectively, with 10 bases between them. The germline gives CDR1 SEHNR, CDR2 FQNEAQ (reference sequence). The length of the CDR3 is 13 residues. The CDR3, as DNA: TGTGCCAGCAGTTGGCAGGAAAACACTGAAGCTTTCTTT. Translated: CASSWQENTEAFF.

This sequence joins TRBV6-5 and TRBJ2-3, with D maybe TRBD2 (6 bases). The length of the CDR3 is 15 residues. V shed 6 bases and J shed 6 bases, with 19 bases lying between them. Per the germline V gene, CDR1 is MNHEY and CDR2 is SVGAGI. The CDR3 bases are TGTGCCAGCAGCCTCCGAGGAGGGCGTGCGGATACGCAGTATTTT. It is translated as CASSLRGGRADTQYF.

The chain uses TRBV5-5 and TRBJ2-1, with 9 bases matching TRBD2. CDR3 length equals 16 residues. Trimming took 0 bases from V and 5 from J; bases not matched to a gene: 6. CDR1 and CDR2 (germline): SGHKS, YYEKEE (reference sequence). The CDR3 is CASSLVIRTSDNEQFF. For the CDR3, the DNA is TGTGCCAGCAGCTTGGTAATTCGGACTAGCGACAATGAGCAGTTCTTC. The full variable domain, in which reference TRBV5-5 and TRBJ2-1 provide the parts outside the CDR3, is DAGVTQSPTHLIKTRGQQVTLRCSPISGHKSVSWYQQVLGQGPQFIFQYYEKEERGRGNFPDRFSARQFPNYSSELNVNALLLGDSALYLCASSLVIRTSDNEQFFGPGTRLTVL.

The chain carries TRBV4-1 and TRBJ1-3; no clear D. The CDR3 consists of 17 residues. The V gene lost 4 bases and the J gene lost 0 bases, with 16 bases spanning the gap. The germline gives CDR1 MGHRA, CDR2 YSYEKL. CDR3 sequence reads: CASSPLGLTSSGNTIYF. CDR3 nucleotides: TGCGCCAGCAGCCCCCTCGGACTGACGAGCTCTGGAAACACCATATATTTT.

CDR3 DNA: TGTGCCAGCAGCTCGGAGGACAGATGGAATCAGCCCCAGCATTTT. Its protein is CASSSEDRWNQPQHF. J is TRBJ1-5 and V is TRBV7-8; D might be TRBD1 (6 bases). CDR1 and CDR2 (germline): SGHVS, FQNEAQ. V dropped 4 bases and J dropped 4 bases, with 14 bases sitting between them. The CDR3 has 15 residues. Supplemented by reference TRBV7-8 and TRBJ1-5, the full variable domain reads GAGVSQSPRYKVAKRGQDVALRCDPISGHVSLFWYQQALGQGPEFLTYFQNEAQLDKSGLPSDRFFAERPEGSVSTLKIQRTQQEDSAVYLCASSSEDRWNQPQHFGDGTRLSIL.

The J gene is TRBJ1-1, the V gene TRBV27, with 8 bases identical to TRBD1. The V and J ends lost 5 bases and 4 bases, in that order; junction bases with no gene match: 6. The CDR3 extends over 14 amino acids. Per germline, CDR1 MNHEY and CDR2 SMNVEV (reference sequence). CDR3 loop: CASSPRGPGTEAFF. The CDR3 coding sequence is TGTGCCAGCAGTCCCAGGGGGCCGGGCACTGAAGCTTTCTTT.

The chain recombines TRBV2 with TRBJ1-2; the D gene is possibly TRBD1 (5 bases). Between the trimmed V and J ends, which lost 2 bases and 1 base, there was a span of 8 bases. This CDR3 has 14 residues. Germline-derived CDR1 and CDR2 are SNHLY and FYNNEI. The CDR3, as DNA: TGTGCCAGCAGTGAATCGACAGTTAACTATGGCTACACCTTC. This translates into CASSESTVNYGYTF.